This T cell receptor (beta chain) was profiled in a study of cytomegalovirus exposure and HLA in healthy donors. The study, taken as a whole, reports: Relative to equally common others, HLA-associated TCR beta chains showed greater clonal expansion in a later analysis. As a later analysis showed, a missense DCLRE1C variant was linked to trimming of TCR beta V- and J-genes. The authors judged a highly shared variant cluster likely a sequencing artifact.

Worth noting for this clone: Its antigen is unknown.

When sampled, the donors appeared nominally healthy, though they likely had unrecorded immune exposures. PCR used 60 Vbeta primers and 13 Jbeta primers. Sequencing used immunoSEQ multiplex PCR; TCRdb keeps in-frame clones, though not all of them. The sample lists about 200,000 clones, about four fifths seen once, with 1.5% to 2% in the top ten. The sample consisted of PBMCs. This TCR was sampled from a man younger than 35 in good health and CMV-seronegative.

Here the CDR3 DNA reads TGTGCCAGCAGCGTAGGGGCGGGGGCACACACAGATACGCAGTATTTT. This sequence encodes CASSVGAGAHTDTQYF. The chain carries TRBV9 and TRBJ2-3, with D perhaps TRBD2 (7 bases). The V end lost 0 bases, the J end lost 2 bases, and 13 bases lay between the germline ends. Looked up from germline, CDR1 is SGDLS and CDR2 is YYNGEE. The CDR3 contains 16 residues.